The following is a T cell receptor (beta chain) sequence with its context. Antigen specificity is unknown. The sample belongs to a study of identical twins. General study findings and limits: Out-of-frame TCR alpha sharing in monozygotic twins exceeded recombination model predictions.

cDNA carried unique molecular identifiers, and a universal primer site was added by template switching. TCRdb redid the calling of the 5' RACE reads with MiXCR, one entry per CDR3 protein. The table lists approximately 680,000 distinct CDR3 sequences, around 7.5% of them singletons, with roughly 1.6% in the top ten. This CDR3 has 12 residues. V was clipped by 1 base and J by 4 bases, with 7 bases between them. Germline-derived CDR1 and CDR2 are SQVTM and ANQGSEA. These data also featured in a second study, about yellow fever vaccine responses in identical twins.

The chain joins TRBV29-1 to TRBJ1-2; the D gene is possibly TRBD1 (5 bases). This TCR was recovered from a woman between 18 and 29 years old in good health. Sequencing was done on a sample of PBMCs. CDR3 nucleotide sequence: TGCAGCGTTGAAGGGGGCAGCTATGGCTACACCTTC. Translation gives CSVEGGSYGYTF.